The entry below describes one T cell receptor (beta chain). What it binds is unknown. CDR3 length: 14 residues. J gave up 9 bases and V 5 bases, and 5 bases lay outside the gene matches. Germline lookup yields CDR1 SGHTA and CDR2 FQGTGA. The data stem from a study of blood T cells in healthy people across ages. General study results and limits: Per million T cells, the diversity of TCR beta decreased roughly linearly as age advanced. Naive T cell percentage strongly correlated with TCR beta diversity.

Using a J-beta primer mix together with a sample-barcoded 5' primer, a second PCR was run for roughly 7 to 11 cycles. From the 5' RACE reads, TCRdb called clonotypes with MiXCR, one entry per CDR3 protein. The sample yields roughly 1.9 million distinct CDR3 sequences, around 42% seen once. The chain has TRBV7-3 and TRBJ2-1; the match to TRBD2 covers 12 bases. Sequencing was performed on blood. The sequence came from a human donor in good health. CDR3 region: CASSKLAGGTEQFF. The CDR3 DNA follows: TGTGCCAGCAGCAAACTAGCGGGGGGCACTGAGCAGTTCTTC.